A single T cell receptor beta chain is shown here with its context. Antigen specificity is unknown. This specimen comes from a study of cytomegalovirus exposure and HLA in healthy donors. Whole-study findings and limits: What a later analysis reportedly showed was that an Asian-associated ancestry cluster had fewer N-insertions than the roughly 700-donor mean.

CDR1 and CDR2 (germline): MNHEY, SMNVEV (reference sequence). Trimming took 6 bases from V and 6 from J; bases not matched to a gene: 11. This CDR3 is 15 amino acids long. 60 Vbeta and 13 Jbeta primers were used in PCR. The repertoire was sequenced with immunoSEQ multiplex PCR; TCRdb's copy has only in-frame clones and lacks some. This table has hundreds of thousands of clones, approximately 83% appearing once. This clonotype was sampled from a boy between 2 and 10 years old in good health and CMV-seronegative. The source material was PBMCs. The chain couples TRBV27 to TRBJ1-2, with 9 bases fitting TRBD1. DNA of the CDR3: TGTGCCAGCAGCCGGGCGGGACAGGGCTGGGATGGCTACACCTTC. Residues: CASSRAGQGWDGYTF.